Detailed here is one TCR beta chain. The data originate from a study of cytomegalovirus exposure and HLA in healthy donors. About the research overall: There were 350 to 400 genotyped donors. Of these, 75% to 85% fell in the genetic ancestry cluster associated with self-reported Caucasian donors.

This CDR3 comprises 13 residues. Deletions cut 4 bases from V and 0 bases from J, with 5 bases between. Germline-derived CDR1 and CDR2 are SGHRS and YFSETQ. Primers: 60 Vbeta forward and 13 Jbeta reverse. Profiling relied on immunoSEQ multiplex PCR, and the TCRdb table lists in-frame clones only, not all of them. The sample shows roughly 73,000 clones, about four fifths of them seen only once. This sequence was found in a man between 40 and 49 years old in good health and CMV-seronegative. What was sequenced was PBMCs. The chain is built from TRBV5-1 and TRBJ2-1; TRBD2 is a possible D gene (5 bases). The CDR3 sequence is CASSRDSYNEQFF. In nucleotides, the CDR3 is TGCGCCAGCAGCCGGGACTCCTACAATGAGCAGTTCTTC.